This note documents a single TCR beta chain sequence. This entry is derived from a study of blood T cell repertoires in COVID-19. Study context: The origin of the acute and convalescent COVID-19 samples was the United States, Italy and Spain. Sample material is recorded as cDNA or gDNA derived from T cells, B-cell-depleted T cells, or PBMCs.

From germline, CDR1 is SNHLY and CDR2 FYNNEI. The CDR3 runs 13 residues. The junction had 6 bases not matched to a gene; V was cut back by 6 bases and J by 6 bases. Authors' methods: Cell counts per sample came from amplifying reference gene primers. Method: immunoSEQ multiplex PCR; TCRdb's copy keeps in-frame clones and lacks some. For V, J and clone size, that table is used; D and trimming come from the DNA. The table lists about 160,000 clones, roughly 89% of them singletons. The origin of this receptor is a woman aged 60-70 years who had recovered from COVID-19. The chain recombines TRBV2 with TRBJ1-1, with 8 bases identical to TRBD1. Sequenced material: peripheral blood. DNA for the CDR3: TGTGCCAGCAGCGTGACAGGGGCCCCTGAAGCTTTCTTT. Its protein product is CASSVTGAPEAFF. The full variable domain, its missing parts supplied by reference TRBV2 and TRBJ1-1, is EPEVTQTPSHQVTQMGQEVILRCVPISNHLYFYWYRQILGQKVEFLVSFYNNEISEKSEIFDDQFSVERPDGSNFTLKIRSTKLEDSAMYFCASSVTGAPEAFFGQGTRLTVV.